This T cell receptor beta chain was recovered during a study of blood T cell repertoires in COVID-19. Across the study: Italy, Spain and the United States were the sources of the convalescent and acute COVID-19 samples. PBMCs, B-cell-depleted T cells, or T cells were the source of the cDNA or gDNA that made up the material.

Patients of the Seattle cohort, enrolled during active infection, were followed longitudinally. Profiled with immunoSEQ multiplex PCR; TCRdb holds only in-frame clones, not every one. This repertoire shows 540,000 or so clones, roughly nine tenths found once; its top ten account for 7.5% to 9.5%. In germline, CDR1 is LNHDA, CDR2 SQIVND (reference sequence). This CDR3 comprises 15 residues. With V trimmed by 3 bases and J by 1 base, 6 bases remained unmatched. The source is a woman aged 45-65 years with COVID-19, enrolled during active disease. What was sequenced was peripheral blood. The chain couples TRBV19 to TRBJ2-7; 7 bases align to TRBD2. In DNA, the CDR3 is TGTGCCAGTAGTATGGGCGGGGGTTGGTCCTACGAGCAGTACTTC. Its protein product is CASSMGGGWSYEQYF.